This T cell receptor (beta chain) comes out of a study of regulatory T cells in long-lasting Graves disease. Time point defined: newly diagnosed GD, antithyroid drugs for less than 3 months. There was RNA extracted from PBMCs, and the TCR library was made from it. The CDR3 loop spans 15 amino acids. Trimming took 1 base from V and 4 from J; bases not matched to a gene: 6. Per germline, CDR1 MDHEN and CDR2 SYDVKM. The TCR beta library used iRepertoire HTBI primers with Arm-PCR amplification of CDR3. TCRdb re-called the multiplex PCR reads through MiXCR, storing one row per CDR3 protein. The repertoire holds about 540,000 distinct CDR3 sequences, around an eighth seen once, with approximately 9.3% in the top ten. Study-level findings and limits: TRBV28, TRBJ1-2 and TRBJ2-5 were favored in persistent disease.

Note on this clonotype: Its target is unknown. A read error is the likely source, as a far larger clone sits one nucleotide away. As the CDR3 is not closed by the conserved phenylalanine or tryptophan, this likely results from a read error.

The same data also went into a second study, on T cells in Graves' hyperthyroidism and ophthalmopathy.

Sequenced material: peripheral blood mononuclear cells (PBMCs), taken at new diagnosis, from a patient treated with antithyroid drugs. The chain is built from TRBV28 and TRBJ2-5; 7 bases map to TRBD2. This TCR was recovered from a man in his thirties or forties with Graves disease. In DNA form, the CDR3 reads TGTGCCAGCAGTTTATCGACGGGGGGTGGAGAGACCCAGTACTCC. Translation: CASSLSTGGGETQYS.